This T cell receptor beta chain was sequenced in a study of cytomegalovirus exposure and HLA in healthy donors. 60 Vbeta and 13 Jbeta primers were used in PCR. Assay used: immunoSEQ multiplex PCR; TCRdb lists only in-frame clones, some missing. The sample gives 100,000 to 140,000 clones, roughly 87% of which show up once; less than 3% is in the top ten. The germline gives CDR1 SGHKS, CDR2 YYEKEE (reference sequence). Trimming took off 0 bases at V and 6 bases at J, with 13 bases between the two ends. There are 15 residues in the CDR3. This sequence originates from a man in his thirties or forties in good health and CMV-seropositive. Input material: PBMCs. This rearrangement joins TRBV5-5 to TRBJ1-5; no definite D call. In nucleotides, the CDR3 is TGTGCCAGCAGCTTGGCTGGGCAACCTCTTCAGCCCCAGCATTTT. Translating it yields CASSLAGQPLQPQHF. Looking up the rest from reference TRBV5-5 and TRBJ1-5 gives the full variable domain: DAGVTQSPTHLIKTRGQQVTLRCSPISGHKSVSWYQQVLGQGPQFIFQYYEKEERGRGNFPDRFSARQFPNYSSELNVNALLLGDSALYLCASSLAGQPLQPQHFGDGTRLSIL.